This section outlines one T cell receptor beta chain sequence together with its context. Its antigen remains unknown. Construction of TCR beta libraries relied on iRepertoire HTBI primers and on Arm-PCR targeting CDR3 regions. In the study's own analysis: In the combined samples, 62 TRBV and 14 TRBJ segments were identified. TCRdb reprocessed the multiplex PCR reads with MiXCR, giving one entry per CDR3 protein. It is TCRdb's table, rather than the study itself, that gives the V and J calls and clone size. Of hundreds of thousands of distinct CDR3 sequences listed, 15% to 20% are singletons. The source of the sample is a study of regulatory T cells in long-lasting Graves disease. CDR3 length: 16 residues. Germline CDR1 reads SGHTA; CDR2 reads FQGNSA. The V end was cut by 0 bases, the J end by 0 bases, with 9 bases between. Time point of the sample: newly diagnosed GD, antithyroid drugs for less than 3 months. The TCR library was prepared using RNA isolated from PBMCs. Graves' disease diagnoses followed American Thyroid Association guidelines. The collection involved drawing nine milliliters of peripheral blood into EDTA tubes.

Study-wide results and limits: Accuracy was possibly reduced by small sample size.

This sample was shared with a second study, whose subject was T cells in Graves' hyperthyroidism and ophthalmopathy.

The TCR was taken from a woman in her twenties or thirties with Graves disease. The source material was peripheral blood mononuclear cells (PBMCs), sampled at new diagnosis, from a patient treated with antithyroid drugs. This sequence joins TRBV7-2 and TRBJ1-3, with D unresolved. The CDR3: CASSLAAGLSGNTIYF. The CDR3 coding sequence is TGTGCCAGCAGCTTAGCCGCAGGCCTCTCTGGAAACACCATATATTTT.